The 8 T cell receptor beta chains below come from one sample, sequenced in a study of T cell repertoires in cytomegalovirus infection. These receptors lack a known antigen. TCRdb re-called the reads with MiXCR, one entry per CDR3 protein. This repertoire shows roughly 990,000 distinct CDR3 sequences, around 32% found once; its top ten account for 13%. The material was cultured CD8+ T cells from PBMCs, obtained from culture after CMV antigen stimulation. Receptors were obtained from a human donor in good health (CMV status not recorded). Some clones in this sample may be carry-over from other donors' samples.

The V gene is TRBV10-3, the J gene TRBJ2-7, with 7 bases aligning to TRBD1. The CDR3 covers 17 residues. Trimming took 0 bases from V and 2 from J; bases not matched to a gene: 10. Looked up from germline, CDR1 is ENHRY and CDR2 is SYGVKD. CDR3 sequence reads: CAISESGPGDRAYEQYV. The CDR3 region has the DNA TGTGCCATCAGTGAGTCAGGCCCCGGCGACAGGGCCTACGAGCAGTACGTC.

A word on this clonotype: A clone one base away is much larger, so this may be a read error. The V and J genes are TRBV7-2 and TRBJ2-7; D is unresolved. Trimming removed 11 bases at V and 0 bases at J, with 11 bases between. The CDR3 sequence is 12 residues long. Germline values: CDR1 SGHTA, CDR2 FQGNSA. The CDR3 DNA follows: TGTGCCGTTACGCACAGCTCCTACGAGCAGTACTTC. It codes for CAVTHSSYEQYF.

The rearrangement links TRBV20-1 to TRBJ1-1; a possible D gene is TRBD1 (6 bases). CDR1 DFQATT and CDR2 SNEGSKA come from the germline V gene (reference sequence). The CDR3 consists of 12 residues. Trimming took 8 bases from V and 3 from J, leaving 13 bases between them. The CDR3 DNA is TGCAGTTCTACAGGGATTTACACTGAAGCTTTCTTT. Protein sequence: CSSTGIYTEAFF.

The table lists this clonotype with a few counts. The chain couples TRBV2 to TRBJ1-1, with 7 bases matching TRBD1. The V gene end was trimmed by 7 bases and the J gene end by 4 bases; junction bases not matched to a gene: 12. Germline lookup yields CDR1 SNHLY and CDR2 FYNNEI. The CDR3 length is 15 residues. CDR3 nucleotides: TGTGCCAGCACCTCGGGGGGGCAGGGGGGCACTGAAGCTTTCTTT. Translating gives CASTSGGQGGTEAFF.

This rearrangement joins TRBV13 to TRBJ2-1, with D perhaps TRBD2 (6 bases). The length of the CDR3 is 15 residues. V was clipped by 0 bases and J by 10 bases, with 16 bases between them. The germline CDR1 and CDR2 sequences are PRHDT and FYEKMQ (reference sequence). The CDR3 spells CASSLGVGGGREQFF. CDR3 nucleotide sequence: TGTGCCAGCAGCTTAGGAGTTGGGGGAGGAAGGGAGCAGTTCTTC. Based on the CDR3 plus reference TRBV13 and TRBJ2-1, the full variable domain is AAGVIQSPRHLIKEKRETATLKCYPIPRHDTVYWYQQGPGQDPQFLISFYEKMQSDKGSIPDRFSAQQFSDYHSELNMSSLELGDSALYFCASSLGVGGGREQFFGPGTRLTVL.

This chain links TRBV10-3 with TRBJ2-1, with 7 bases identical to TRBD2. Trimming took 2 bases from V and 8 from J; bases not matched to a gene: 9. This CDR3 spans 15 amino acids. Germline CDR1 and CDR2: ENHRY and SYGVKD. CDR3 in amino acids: CAISEKAGDRHEQFF. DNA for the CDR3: TGTGCCATCAGTGAGAAGGCGGGGGACCGACATGAGCAGTTCTTC.

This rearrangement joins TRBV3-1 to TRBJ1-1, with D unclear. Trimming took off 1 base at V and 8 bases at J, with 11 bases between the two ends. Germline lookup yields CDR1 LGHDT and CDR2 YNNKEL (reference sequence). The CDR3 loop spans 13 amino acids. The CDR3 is CASSQGPVGEAFF. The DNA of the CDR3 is TGTGCCAGCAGCCAAGGACCTGTGGGAGAAGCTTTCTTT.

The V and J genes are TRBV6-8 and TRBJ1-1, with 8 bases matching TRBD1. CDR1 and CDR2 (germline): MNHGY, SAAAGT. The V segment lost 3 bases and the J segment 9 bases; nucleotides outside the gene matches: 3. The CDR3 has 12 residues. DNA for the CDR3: TGTGCCAGCAGTTATGACAGGGGAAAAGCTTTCTTT. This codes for CASSYDRGKAFF.